These T cell receptor beta chains were read from a single sample in a study of blood T cells in healthy people across ages. In TCRdb, the 5' RACE reads were re-called with MiXCR into one record per CDR3 protein. Seen here are about 1,400,000 distinct CDR3 sequences, 59% observed once, and the top ten hold more than 6%. Sequences were obtained from blood. The receptors shown here come from a man aged 18 to 30 in good health. CDR3s include the opening cysteine and the closing phenylalanine or tryptophan. Each record gives: J gene, clone size, D gene, V gene, CDR3 protein, CDR3 DNA. A D gene is named only where the DNA matches it firmly. Clone sizes are given selectively: once, few, many, or a class where the clone is expanded.

>TRBJ2-1|NA|TRBD2|TRBV4-1
CASRRTSGGPSSYNEQFF
TGCGCCAGCAGACGGACTAGCGGGGGGCCGAGCTCCTACAATGAGCAGTTCTTC
>TRBJ2-7|NA|TRBD1|TRBV4-3
CASSQEWTGGYEQYF
TGCGCCAGCAGCCAAGAATGGACAGGGGGCTACGAGCAGTACTTC
>TRBJ2-3|few|NA|TRBV11-2
CASSRPRGSMGTDTQYF
TGTGCCAGCAGCCGACCCCGAGGGAGTATGGGGACAGATACGCAGTATTTT
>TRBJ1-6|NA|NA|TRBV12-3/TRBV12-4
CASSLRQLNSPLHF
TGTGCCAGCAGTTTAAGACAGCTTAATTCACCCCTCCACTTT
>TRBJ2-1|NA|TRBD2|TRBV20-1
CSARDILAAYNEQFF
TGCAGTGCTAGAGATATACTAGCGGCCTACAATGAGCAGTTCTTC
>TRBJ2-1|NA|NA|TRBV27
CASSKQGRRGNEQFF
TGTGCCAGCAGCAAACAGGGGCGGAGGGGCAATGAGCAGTTCTTC
>TRBJ1-5|NA|NA|TRBV20-1
CSARDPLSNQPQHF
TGCAGTGCTAGAGACCCCCTTAGCAATCAGCCCCAGCATTTT
>TRBJ2-3|NA|TRBD2|TRBV6-2/TRBV6-3
CASSYSELAGTQYF
TGTGCCAGCAGTTACTCGGAACTAGCGGGTACGCAGTATTTT
>TRBJ2-5|NA|NA|TRBV4-3
CASSQEASRDLYQETQYF
TGCGCCAGCAGCCAAGAGGCCTCGAGGGACTTATACCAAGAGACCCAGTACTTC
>TRBJ2-1|few|TRBD2|TRBV4-1
CASGPGLTMNNEQFF
TGCGCCAGCGGCCCGGGACTAACTATGAACAATGAGCAGTTCTTC
>TRBJ2-1|NA|TRBD1|TRBV28
CATNVWDRANNEQFF
TGTGCCACCAATGTCTGGGACAGGGCTAACAATGAGCAGTTCTTC
>TRBJ2-3|NA|NA|TRBV4-1
CASSQDRGAGDTQYF
TGCGCCAGCAGCCAAGATAGGGGGGCGGGGGATACGCAGTATTTT
>TRBJ1-2|NA|NA|TRBV7-2
CASSLASQGANYGYTF
TGTGCCAGCAGCTTAGCCTCACAGGGTGCCAACTATGGCTACACCTTC
>TRBJ2-3|NA|NA|TRBV7-2
CASSLVNPITGDTQYF
TGTGCCAGCAGCTTAGTAAACCCTATCACGGGAGATACGCAGTATTTT
>TRBJ1-2|NA|TRBD1|TRBV6-5
CASSVDRGQSYGYTF
TGTGCCAGCAGCGTTGACAGGGGGCAAAGCTATGGCTACACCTTC
>TRBJ1-2|NA|NA|TRBV7-9
CASSLWQGYYGYTF
TGTGCCAGCAGCTTATGGCAGGGATACTATGGCTACACCTTC
>TRBJ1-6|NA|NA|TRBV2
CASSDSGLNSPLHF
TGTGCCAGCAGTGATTCGGGGCTCAATTCACCCCTCCACTTT
>TRBJ1-4|NA|TRBD1|TRBV4-1
CASSQVETGDEKLFF
TGCGCCAGCAGCCAAGTCGAGACAGGGGATGAAAAACTGTTTTTT
>TRBJ2-1|NA|NA|TRBV10-3
CAISLNSEQFF
TGTGCCATCAGTCTCAACTCGGAGCAGTTCTTC
>TRBJ2-7|NA|TRBD2|TRBV7-2
CASSLGGGTSGYEQYF
TGTGCCAGCAGCTTAGGCGGGGGAACTAGCGGCTACGAGCAGTACTTC
>TRBJ2-1|NA|NA|TRBV20-1
CSARSFLSSYNEQFF
TGCAGTGCTAGGTCTTTTCTATCCAGTTACAATGAGCAGTTCTTC
>TRBJ2-5|NA|TRBD2|TRBV20-1
CSATFGTSGVKETQYF
TGCAGTGCTACCTTCGGGACTAGCGGGGTTAAAGAGACCCAGTACTTC
>TRBJ2-1|NA|TRBD2|TRBV6-5
CASSYSAPSGYNEQFF
TGTGCCAGCAGTTACTCGGCGCCTAGCGGCTACAATGAGCAGTTCTTC
>TRBJ1-2|NA|NA|TRBV9
CASSVEGAIDDYTF
TGTGCCAGCAGCGTAGAAGGGGCTATCGACGACTACACCTTC
>TRBJ2-1|NA|TRBD2|TRBV20-1
CSAVQRGRYNEQFF
TGCAGTGCTGTCCAGCGGGGACGGTACAATGAGCAGTTCTTC
>TRBJ2-3|few|NA|TRBV7-6
CASSLAPVTRGDTQYF
TGTGCCAGCAGCTTAGCCCCGGTTACAAGGGGAGATACGCAGTATTTT
>TRBJ2-7|few|NA|TRBV5-5
CASSSSQGFNEQYF
TGTGCCAGCAGCTCGTCACAGGGTTTTAACGAGCAGTACTTC
>TRBJ2-7|once|NA|TRBV20-1
CSARSQAYEQYF
TGCAGTGCTAGATCACAGGCCTACGAGCAGTACTTC
>TRBJ2-1|NA|NA|TRBV7-6
CASSLGVGSVSEQFF
TGTGCCAGCAGCTTAGGGGTAGGGTCTGTGAGTGAGCAGTTCTTC
>TRBJ2-5|NA|NA|TRBV11-2
CASSNRVGGETQYF
TGTGCCAGCAGCAATAGAGTCGGGGGAGAGACCCAGTACTTC
>TRBJ1-5|NA|NA|TRBV6-2/TRBV6-3
CASTEIAKGQPQHF
TGTGCCAGCACTGAAATAGCAAAAGGCCAGCCCCAGCATTTT
>TRBJ2-7|NA|NA|TRBV4-1
CASKEGPGVYEQYF
TGCGCCAGCAAAGAGGGTCCAGGGGTCTACGAGCAGTACTTC
>TRBJ2-7|few|NA|TRBV6-2/TRBV6-3
CASTNYRTNEQYF
TGTGCCAGCACTAATTACAGGACCAACGAGCAGTACTTC
>TRBJ2-3|NA|TRBD1|TRBV5-1
CASSMTGLDTQYF
TGCGCCAGCAGCATGACAGGGTTGGATACGCAGTATTTT
>TRBJ2-5|NA|NA|TRBV28
CASSRAIELQKTQYF
TGTGCCAGCAGCAGGGCGATCGAACTACAAAAGACCCAGTACTTC
>TRBJ2-7|NA|TRBD1|TRBV5-5
CASSHPGGRYEQYF
TGTGCCAGCAGCCACCCAGGGGGCAGGTACGAGCAGTACTTC
>TRBJ2-3|NA|NA|TRBV6-6
CATRPGSADTQYF
TGTGCCACCCGGCCTGGGTCGGCGGATACGCAGTATTTT
>TRBJ1-1|NA|NA|TRBV29-1
CSPQRAGGDKAFF
TGCAGCCCTCAAAGAGCGGGCGGCGACAAAGCTTTCTTT
>TRBJ2-7|NA|NA|TRBV2
CASSYEAVYEQYF
TGTGCCAGCAGTTACGAAGCCGTCTACGAGCAGTACTTC
>TRBJ2-3|few|TRBD2|TRBV7-2
CASSPSGGATDTQYF
TGTGCCAGCAGCCCTAGCGGGGGGGCCACAGATACGCAGTATTTT
>TRBJ1-2|NA|NA|TRBV20-1
CSATSGANYGYTF
TGCAGCGCCACTTCAGGGGCTAACTATGGCTACACCTTC
>TRBJ1-6|NA|NA|TRBV6-6
CASIEGRGGNSPLHF
TGTGCCAGCATAGAAGGGCGGGGAGGTAATTCACCCCTCCACTTT
>TRBJ2-5|few|TRBD2|TRBV5-1
CASSLYGSSGGQETQYF
TGCGCCAGCAGCTTGTATGGTTCTAGCGGGGGCCAAGAGACCCAGTACTTC
>TRBJ1-2|once|NA|TRBV20-1
CSAPPGTGGYTF
TGCAGTGCCCCTCCGGGGACGGGTGGCTACACCTTC
>TRBJ1-3|few|NA|TRBV29-1
CSVQGSGNTIYF
TGCAGCGTGCAGGGATCTGGAAACACCATATATTTT
>TRBJ2-7|NA|NA|TRBV10-2
CASHPRSLLYEQYF
TGCGCCAGCCACCCCAGGAGTCTCCTTTACGAGCAGTACTTC
>TRBJ1-1|once|NA|TRBV7-9
CASSDTYEAFF
TGTGCCAGCAGCGATACCTACGAGGCTTTCTTT
>TRBJ2-1|NA|NA|TRBV20-1
CSARQATYNEQFF
TGCAGTGCTAGACAGGCTACCTACAATGAGCAGTTCTTC
>TRBJ2-5|few|NA|TRBV3-1
CASSQTGTQETQYF
TGTGCCAGCAGCCAGACAGGGACTCAAGAGACCCAGTACTTC
>TRBJ2-2|NA|NA|TRBV15
CATSPRVAGELFF
TGTGCCACCAGCCCGAGGGTGGCCGGGGAGCTGTTTTTT
>TRBJ1-1|few|NA|TRBV4-2
CASSHPGVRTEAFF
TGTGCCAGCAGCCACCCCGGGGTTCGCACTGAAGCTTTCTTT
>TRBJ1-2|NA|TRBD1|TRBV7-9
CASSSRQGMAYGYTF
TGTGCCAGCAGCTCCCGACAGGGAATGGCCTATGGCTACACCTTC
>TRBJ2-7|few|NA|TRBV7-2
CASSFSGSAYEQYF
TGTGCCAGCAGCTTTTCCGGGAGCGCCTACGAGCAGTACTTC
>TRBJ2-3|once|TRBD2|TRBV20-1
CSARVFSGRARDTQYF
TGCAGTGCTAGAGTTTTCAGCGGGAGGGCCAGGGATACGCAGTATTTT
>TRBJ2-1|NA|NA|TRBV24-1
CASGRLPVEKQFF
TGTGCCTCGGGGAGGCTACCCGTGGAAAAGCAGTTCTTC